The 31 T cell receptor beta chains listed next were all sequenced from one sample in a study of CD8 T cells in Susac syndrome. Reverse transcription of about 0.5 to 1 ug RNA was carried out with random hexamers. A single record per CDR3 protein comes from TCRdb applying MiXCR to the immunoSEQ multiplex PCR reads. Altogether around 230,000 distinct CDR3 sequences are present, 95% being singletons, with the ten largest covering 0.075% to 0.095%. Sequencing was performed on CD4+ T cells from PBMCs. The receptors come from a human donor with multiple sclerosis.

The chain couples TRBV28 to TRBJ2-7; 9 bases fit TRBD1. This CDR3 contains 15 residues. Germline V CDR1 and CDR2: MDHEN, SYDVKM. J lost 3 bases, V lost 6 bases, and 9 bases had no gene match. CDR3 DNA: TGTGCCAGCAGCCAAACGGGACAGGGTTTCTACGAGCAGTACTTC. It specifies CASSQTGQGFYEQYF.

The V and J genes are TRBV28 and TRBJ1-1; no firm D call. Germline CDR1 MDHEN, CDR2 SYDVKM. The CDR3 contains 16 residues. V gave up 4 bases and J gave up 0 bases, with 15 bases separating them. CDR3 nucleotides: TGTGCCAGCAGTTCCTCAACAGCAAGAATGAACACTGAAGCTTTCTTT. Translation: CASSSSTARMNTEAFF. The full variable domain, its missing parts supplied by reference TRBV28 and TRBJ1-1, is DVKVTQSSRYLVKRTGEKVFLECVQDMDHENMFWYRQDPGLGLRLIYFSYDVKMKEKGDIPEGYSVSREKKERFSLILESASTNQTSMYLCASSSSTARMNTEAFFGQGTRLTVV.

This chain links TRBV29-1 with TRBJ2-5; 16 nucleotides agree with TRBD2. CDR3 length equals 16 residues. The trim removed 7 bases at V and 5 bases at J, leaving 10 bases unmatched. The germline V gene encodes CDR1 SQVTM and CDR2 ANQGSEA. CDR3 protein: CSGAGTSGRAGETQYF. The CDR3 bases are TGCAGCGGGGCCGGGACTAGCGGGAGGGCCGGTGAGACCCAGTACTTC.

The CDR3: CSASPRDSQAWGYTF. For the CDR3, the DNA is TGCAGTGCTAGCCCGCGGGACTCCCAGGCCTGGGGCTACACCTTC. The rearrangement joins TRBV20-1 to TRBJ1-2, with D possibly TRBD1 on 5 matching bases. Germline-derived CDR1 and CDR2 are DFQATT and SNEGSKA (reference sequence). CDR3 size: 15 residues. Trimming removed 3 bases from V and 8 bases from J, with 22 bases in between.

The V gene is TRBV30, the J gene TRBJ2-6; D uncertain. V was pared by 1 base and J by 1 base, with 5 bases between. Germline lookup yields CDR1 GTSNPN and CDR2 SVGIG (reference sequence). The CDR3 has 14 amino acids. The CDR3 nucleotides are TGTGCCTGGAGTGCCGAATCTGGGGCCAACGTCCTGACTTTC. Protein sequence: CAWSAESGANVLTF.

The CDR3 is CSAKRPGTDTQYF. In DNA, the CDR3 is TGCAGTGCTAAACGCCCCGGCACAGATACGCAGTATTTT. The chain carries TRBV20-1 and TRBJ2-3; D is ambiguous. V lost 4 bases and J 1 base, leaving 9 bases between the germline ends. Germline V gene lookup returns CDR1 DFQATT and CDR2 SNEGSKA (reference sequence). This CDR3 has 13 amino acids.

This chain links TRBV27 with TRBJ2-1, with D perhaps TRBD2 (6 bases). The CDR3 covers 16 residues. V was pared by 0 bases and J by 4 bases, with 13 bases between. Germline V gene lookup returns CDR1 MNHEY and CDR2 SMNVEV (reference sequence). For the CDR3, the DNA is TGTGCCAGCAGTTTATCTGCCGGGAGTAGGTACAATGAGCAGTTCTTC. This encodes CASSLSAGSRYNEQFF.

V usage is TRBV30 and J usage is TRBJ1-3; no definite D call. V was clipped by 5 bases and J by 4 bases, with 9 bases between them. The length of the CDR3 is 12 residues. Germline values: CDR1 GTSNPN, CDR2 SVGIG (reference sequence). Here the CDR3 reads CAWRTEGNTIYF. CDR3 coding DNA: TGTGCCTGGCGGACGGAAGGAAACACCATATATTTT. Combining the CDR3 with reference TRBV30 and TRBJ1-3 gives the whole variable domain SQTIHQWPATLVQPVGSPLSLECTVEGTSNPNLYWYRQAAGRGLQLLFYSVGIGQISSEVPQNLSASRPQDRQFILSSKKLLLSDSGFYLCAWRTEGNTIYFGEGSWLTVV.

The chain links TRBV10-3 to TRBJ2-1, with D unresolved. Trimming stripped 5 bases from V and 3 bases from J, with 8 bases between. There are 13 residues in the CDR3. The germline CDR1 and CDR2 sequences are ENHRY and SYGVKD. The CDR3 loop reads CAISWTDYNEQFF. In DNA, the CDR3 is TGTGCCATCAGTTGGACGGACTACAATGAGCAGTTCTTC.

The chain has TRBV12-3 or TRBV12-4 and TRBJ1-2; 8 positions match TRBD1. V lost 8 bases, J lost 5 bases, and 16 bases stayed unmatched. This CDR3 spans 16 amino acids. In DNA form, the CDR3 reads TGTGCCAGCGGGGGTTCAGGGGGCGCTTCCCGTTATGGCTACACCTTC. Amino acids: CASGGSGGASRYGYTF.

This sequence joins TRBV3-1 and TRBJ2-2, with TRBD1 as a possible D gene (6 bases). The V end was cut by 2 bases, the J end by 5 bases, with 15 bases between. CDR3 size: 16 residues. CDR1 LGHDT and CDR2 YNNKEL come from the germline V gene (reference sequence). CDR3 coding DNA: TGTGCCAGCAGCCAACGCCCGACAGGAAGAACCGGGGAGCTGTTTTTT. Protein: CASSQRPTGRTGELFF.

The chain recombines TRBV5-1 with TRBJ2-4, with D tentatively TRBD2 (5 bases). V was pared by 4 bases and J by 3 bases, with 11 bases between. This CDR3 is 14 amino acids long. Germline loops: CDR1 SGHRS, CDR2 YFSETQ. The CDR3 sequence: CASSQGGIKNIQYF. The CDR3 DNA follows: TGCGCCAGCAGCCAAGGAGGAATCAAAAACATTCAGTACTTC.

The J gene is TRBJ2-1, the V gene TRBV3-1, with 9 bases fitting TRBD1. Germline assignment: CDR1 LGHDT and CDR2 YNNKEL (reference sequence). The CDR3 covers 15 residues. V shed 6 bases, J shed 3 bases, and the junction held 6 bases outside the gene matches. CDR3 in amino acids: CASSSTGGIYNEQFF. The CDR3 nucleotides read TGTGCCAGCAGTTCGACAGGGGGGATCTACAATGAGCAGTTCTTC.

The chain uses TRBV10-3 and TRBJ2-5; maybe TRBD1 (6 bases). The germline V and J ends were trimmed by 6 bases and 4 bases, with 15 bases remaining between them. Germline CDR1 ENHRY, CDR2 SYGVKD. The CDR3 consists of 14 residues. The CDR3, as DNA: TGTGCCATCAGAACGGACAGAAAAGGAGAGACCCAGTACTTC. It yields the protein CAIRTDRKGETQYF.

The chain links TRBV6-2 or TRBV6-3 to TRBJ2-5; 7 bases match TRBD1. CDR1 and CDR2 from the germline V gene are MNHEY and SVGEGT. The CDR3 sequence is 15 residues long. V trimming: 0 bases; J trimming: 6 bases; junction bases outside the gene matches: 7. The CDR3: CASSYSKQGKQTQYF. CDR3 bases: TGTGCCAGCAGTTACTCAAAACAGGGGAAGCAGACCCAGTACTTC.

The chain links TRBV30 to TRBJ1-5; TRBD1 is a possible D gene (5 bases). The V gene lost 5 bases and the J gene lost 6 bases, with 14 bases spanning the gap. The CDR3 runs to 13 residues. CDR1 GTSNPN and CDR2 SVGIG come from the germline V gene (reference sequence). CDR3 protein: CAWGLAGTQPQHF. The CDR3 DNA follows: TGTGCCTGGGGTCTGGCAGGGACTCAGCCCCAGCATTTT.

This chain connects TRBV30 to TRBJ1-4; TRBD1 might be the D (5 bases). Looked up from germline, CDR1 is GTSNPN and CDR2 is SVGIG (reference sequence). CDR3 size: 16 residues. V was pared by 6 bases and J by 6 bases, with 23 bases between. The chain's CDR3 is CACTFGASNYYEKLFF. The CDR3 coding sequence is TGTGCCTGCACCTTCGGGGCCTCCAACTATTATGAAAAACTGTTTTTT.

This chain joins TRBV20-1 and TRBJ2-7; 11 bases match TRBD2. Germline CDR1 DFQATT, CDR2 SNEGSKA (reference sequence). Unmatched junction bases numbered 9, after V lost 6 bases and J lost 5 bases. The CDR3 has 14 amino acids. The CDR3 here is CSARNSGGVDEQYF. In DNA, the CDR3 is TGCAGTGCCAGAAATAGCGGGGGGGTGGACGAGCAGTACTTC.

The chain carries TRBV20-1 and TRBJ2-1; perhaps TRBD2 as D (5 bases). Trimming removed 6 bases from V and 5 bases from J, with 14 bases in between. CDR3 length equals 13 residues. Germline CDR1 DFQATT, CDR2 SNEGSKA (reference sequence). CDR3 DNA: TGCAGTGCCTCTGGGAGAGGGAACAATGAGCAGTTCTTC. Translation: CSASGRGNNEQFF.

The V and J genes are TRBV9 and TRBJ1-1; D is undetermined. V lost 4 bases and J 1 base, leaving 8 bases between the germline ends. Per the germline V gene, CDR1 is SGDLS and CDR2 is YYNGEE. The CDR3 has 13 amino acids. As DNA, the CDR3 is TGTGCCAGCAGCCCGCGACCGAACACTGAAGCTTTCTTT. Its protein is CASSPRPNTEAFF.

This chain joins TRBV7-2 and TRBJ2-1; possibly TRBD2 for D (5 bases). Trimming took 1 base from V and 5 from J, leaving 9 bases between them. Germline V CDR1 and CDR2: SGHTA, FQGNSA. The CDR3 runs 14 residues. In DNA, the CDR3 is TGTGCCAGCAGCTTAGTCCGGGGAAACAATGAGCAGTTCTTC. It is translated as CASSLVRGNNEQFF.

This chain uses TRBV9 with TRBJ1-6; 7 bases match TRBD1. CDR1 and CDR2 from the germline V gene are SGDLS and YYNGEE. The CDR3 spans 17 residues. The ends lost 4 bases at V and 8 bases at J; junction bases unmatched: 15. The DNA of the CDR3 is TGTGCCAGCAGCTTCAGGGGGGGTCGCAATGATGATTCACCCCTCCACTTT. It encodes CASSFRGGRNDDSPLHF.

The rearrangement joins TRBV9 to TRBJ1-2; D is unclear. V was trimmed by 4 bases and J by 2 bases, leaving 18 bases between them. CDR1 is SGDLS and CDR2 is YYNGEE in the germline V gene. CDR3 length equals 16 residues. CDR3 nucleotides: TGTGCCAGCAGCCCTCCCCCTGGACTGACCAACTATGGCTACACCTTC. This codes for CASSPPPGLTNYGYTF.

V usage is TRBV5-1 and J usage is TRBJ2-1; 7 nucleotides match TRBD2. V was clipped by 0 bases and J by 2 bases; unmatched bases: 2. Looked up from germline, CDR1 is SGHRS and CDR2 is YFSETQ. This CDR3 is 15 amino acids long. The chain's CDR3 is CASSLVGTTYNEQFF. The CDR3 DNA reads TGCGCCAGCAGCTTGGTCGGGACTACCTACAATGAGCAGTTCTTC. Full variable domain (outside the CDR3, taken from reference TRBV5-1 and TRBJ2-1): KAGVTQTPRYLIKTRGQQVTLSCSPISGHRSVSWYQQTPGQGLQFLFEYFSETQRNKGNFPGRFSGRQFSNSRSEMNVSTLELGDSALYLCASSLVGTTYNEQFFGPGTRLTVL.

This sequence joins TRBV9 and TRBJ2-2; TRBD2 aligns across 9 bases. Germline V gives CDR1 SGDLS, CDR2 YYNGEE. V lost 0 bases and J lost 7; bases outside the gene matches: 7. This CDR3 region has 16 residues. The CDR3 DNA sequence: TGTGCCAGCAGCGTAGCTTGGGCTAGCGGGGACGGGGAGCTGTTTTTT. It encodes CASSVAWASGDGELFF.

The chain carries TRBV18 and TRBJ1-1; D remains ambiguous. This CDR3 has 12 amino acids. Trimming shortened V by 6 bases and J by 8 bases, and 13 bases separated the two germline ends. Germline V gene data show CDR1 as KGHSH and CDR2 as LQKENI. DNA for the CDR3: TGTGCCAGCTCCCCCAACAGAGAAGAAGCTTTCTTT. It encodes CASSPNREEAFF.

This clonotype was seen once. The chain combines TRBV3-1 with TRBJ2-1, with a tentative D call TRBD1 (6 bases). CDR3 length equals 16 residues. The V end lost 1 base, the J end lost 5 bases, and 15 bases lay between the germline ends. Germline-derived CDR1 and CDR2 are LGHDT and YNNKEL (reference sequence). As DNA, the CDR3 is TGTGCCAGCAGCCAAGGTCGGACAGCGTTAAACAATGAGCAGTTCTTC. It translates to CASSQGRTALNNEQFF.

The chain has TRBV7-9 and TRBJ2-7, with 7 bases aligning to TRBD1. Losses at the gene ends were 7 bases for V and 2 bases for J; bases not matched to a gene: 23. Germline-derived CDR1 and CDR2 are SEHNR and FQNEAQ (reference sequence). The CDR3 spans 19 residues. The CDR3 is CASTPTAWDRTGLTYEQYF. CDR3 nucleotides: TGTGCCAGCACCCCGACCGCTTGGGACCGGACAGGATTAACCTACGAGCAGTACTTC.

This sequence joins TRBV7-3 and TRBJ2-2; D is ambiguous. Trimming took 0 bases from V and 6 from J, leaving 8 bases between them. Germline values: CDR1 SGHTA, CDR2 FQGTGA. CDR3 length equals 14 residues. For the CDR3, the DNA is TGTGCCAGCAGCTTAACAGGAAGACCCGGGGAGCTGTTTTTT. It encodes CASSLTGRPGELFF.

V gene TRBV20-1 combines with J gene TRBJ2-1, with 8 bases that match TRBD2. Germline V lookup: CDR1 DFQATT, CDR2 SNEGSKA (reference sequence). The CDR3 totals 15 residues. The ends lost 4 bases at V and 5 bases at J; junction bases unmatched: 10. The CDR3 protein is CSATDTSGANNEQFF. In nucleotides, the CDR3 is TGCAGTGCTACAGATACTAGCGGAGCTAACAATGAGCAGTTCTTC.

This rearrangement joins TRBV12-3 or TRBV12-4 to TRBJ2-7; tentatively, D is TRBD1 or TRBD2 (5 bases each). Trimming shortened V by 6 bases and J by 3 bases, and 30 bases separated the two germline ends. The CDR3 length is 19 residues. The DNA for the CDR3 is TGTGCCAGCAGCCATGGGTGGCTGGGGACCGGTCCAGACCTCTACGAGCAGTACTTC. Translation: CASSHGWLGTGPDLYEQYF.